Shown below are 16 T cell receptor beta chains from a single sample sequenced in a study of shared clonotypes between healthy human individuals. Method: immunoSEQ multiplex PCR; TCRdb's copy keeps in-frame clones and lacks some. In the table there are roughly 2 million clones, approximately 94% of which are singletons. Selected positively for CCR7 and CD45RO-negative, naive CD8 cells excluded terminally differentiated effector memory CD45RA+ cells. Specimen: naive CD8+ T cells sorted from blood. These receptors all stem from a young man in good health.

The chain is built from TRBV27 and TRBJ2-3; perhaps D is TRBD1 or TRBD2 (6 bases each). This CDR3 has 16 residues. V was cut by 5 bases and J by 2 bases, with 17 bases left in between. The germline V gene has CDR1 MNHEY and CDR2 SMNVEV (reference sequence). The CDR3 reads CASSPVGGLNTDTQYF. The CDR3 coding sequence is TGTGCCAGCAGTCCCGTAGGGGGGCTTAACACAGATACGCAGTATTTT.

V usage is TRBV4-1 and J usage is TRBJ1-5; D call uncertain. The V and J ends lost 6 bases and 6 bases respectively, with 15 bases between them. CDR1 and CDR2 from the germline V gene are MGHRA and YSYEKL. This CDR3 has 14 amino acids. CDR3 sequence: CASSSGFPSQPQHF. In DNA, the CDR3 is TGCGCCAGCAGTTCCGGGTTTCCCTCTCAGCCCCAGCATTTT.

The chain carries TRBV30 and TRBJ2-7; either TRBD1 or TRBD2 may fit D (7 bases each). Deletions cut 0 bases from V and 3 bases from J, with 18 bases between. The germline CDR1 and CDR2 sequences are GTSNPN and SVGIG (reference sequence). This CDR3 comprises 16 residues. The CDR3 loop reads CAWSVGGGREGYEQYF. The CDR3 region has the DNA TGTGCCTGGAGTGTAGGGGGCGGGAGAGAGGGCTACGAGCAGTACTTC. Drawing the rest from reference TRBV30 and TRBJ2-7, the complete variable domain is SQTIHQWPATLVQPVGSPLSLECTVEGTSNPNLYWYRQAAGRGLQLLFYSVGIGQISSEVPQNLSASRPQDRQFILSSKKLLLSDSGFYLCAWSVGGGREGYEQYFGPGTRLTVT.

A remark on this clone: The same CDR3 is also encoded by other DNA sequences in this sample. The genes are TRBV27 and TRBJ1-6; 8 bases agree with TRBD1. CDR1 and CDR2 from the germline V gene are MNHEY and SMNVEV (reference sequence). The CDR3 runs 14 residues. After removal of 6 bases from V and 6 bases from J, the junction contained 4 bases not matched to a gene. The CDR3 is CASSTTGGNSPLHF. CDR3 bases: TGTGCCAGCAGCACAACAGGGGGTAATTCACCCCTCCACTTT.

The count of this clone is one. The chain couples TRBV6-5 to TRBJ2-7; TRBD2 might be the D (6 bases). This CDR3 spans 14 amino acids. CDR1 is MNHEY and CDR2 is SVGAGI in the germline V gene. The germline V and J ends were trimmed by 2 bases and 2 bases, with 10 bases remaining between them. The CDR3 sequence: CASSYGLATYEQYF. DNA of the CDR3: TGTGCCAGCAGTTACGGTCTAGCGACCTACGAGCAGTACTTC.

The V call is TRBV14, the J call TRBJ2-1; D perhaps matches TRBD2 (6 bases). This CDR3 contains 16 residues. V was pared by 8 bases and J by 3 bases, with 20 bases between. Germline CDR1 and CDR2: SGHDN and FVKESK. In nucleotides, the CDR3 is TGTGCCAGCGGTCCCCGCGGGACTCAAATCTACAATGAGCAGTTCTTC. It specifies CASGPRGTQIYNEQFF.

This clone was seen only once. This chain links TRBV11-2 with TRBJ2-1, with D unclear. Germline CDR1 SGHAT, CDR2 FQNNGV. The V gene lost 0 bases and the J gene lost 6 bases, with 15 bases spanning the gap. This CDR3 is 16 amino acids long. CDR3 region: CASSLEARPLGNEQFF. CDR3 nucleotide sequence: TGTGCCAGCAGCTTAGAGGCTCGCCCTCTGGGCAATGAGCAGTTCTTC.

In DNA, the CDR3 is TGCAGCGTCTTCGACCCTCCGTACAATGAGCAGTTCTTC. This translates into CSVFDPPYNEQFF. The chain couples TRBV29-1 to TRBJ2-1, with D unresolved. The CDR3 loop spans 13 amino acids. Germline CDR1 SQVTM, CDR2 ANQGSEA. The V end lost 6 bases, the J end lost 4 bases, and 13 bases lay between the germline ends.

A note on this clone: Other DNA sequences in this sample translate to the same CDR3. CDR3 protein: CASSYPGDTQYF. In DNA form, the CDR3 reads TGTGCCAGCAGTTACCCTGGGGATACGCAGTATTTT. The chain joins TRBV6-5 to TRBJ2-3; D is ambiguous. Per germline, CDR1 MNHEY and CDR2 SVGAGI. There are 12 residues in the CDR3. V was trimmed by 2 bases and J by 6 bases, leaving 6 bases between them.

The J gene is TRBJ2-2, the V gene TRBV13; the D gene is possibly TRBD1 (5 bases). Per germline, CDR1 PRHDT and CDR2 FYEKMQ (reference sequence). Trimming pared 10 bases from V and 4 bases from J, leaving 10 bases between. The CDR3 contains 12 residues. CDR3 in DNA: TGTGCCACCAGGGTCGTCACCGGGGAGCTGTTTTTT. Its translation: CATRVVTGELFF. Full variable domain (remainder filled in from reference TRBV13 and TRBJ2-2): AAGVIQSPRHLIKEKRETATLKCYPIPRHDTVYWYQQGPGQDPQFLISFYEKMQSDKGSIPDRFSAQQFSDYHSELNMSSLELGDSALYFCATRVVTGELFFGEGSRLTVL.

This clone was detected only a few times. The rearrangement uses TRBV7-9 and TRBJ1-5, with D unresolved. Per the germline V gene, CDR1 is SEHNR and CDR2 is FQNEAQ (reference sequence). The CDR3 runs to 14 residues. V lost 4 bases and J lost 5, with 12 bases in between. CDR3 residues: CASSSEYMDQPQHF. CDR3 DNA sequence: TGTGCCAGCAGCTCCGAGTATATGGATCAGCCCCAGCATTTT.

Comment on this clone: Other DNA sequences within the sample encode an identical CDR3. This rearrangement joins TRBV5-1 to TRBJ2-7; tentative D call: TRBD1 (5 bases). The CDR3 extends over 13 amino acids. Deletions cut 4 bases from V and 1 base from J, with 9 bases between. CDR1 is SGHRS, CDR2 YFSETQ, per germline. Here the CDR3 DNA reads TGCGCCAGCAGCCCTGACAGTTCCTACGAGCAGTACTTC. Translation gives CASSPDSSYEQYF. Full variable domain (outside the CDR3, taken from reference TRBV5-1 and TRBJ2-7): KAGVTQTPRYLIKTRGQQVTLSCSPISGHRSVSWYQQTPGQGLQFLFEYFSETQRNKGNFPGRFSGRQFSNSRSEMNVSTLELGDSALYLCASSPDSSYEQYFGPGTRLTVT.

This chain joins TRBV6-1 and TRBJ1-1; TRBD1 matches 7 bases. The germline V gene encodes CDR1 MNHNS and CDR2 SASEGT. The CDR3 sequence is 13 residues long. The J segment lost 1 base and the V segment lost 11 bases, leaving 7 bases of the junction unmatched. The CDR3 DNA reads TGTGCCGGGACAGAAAACCGGAACACTGAAGCTTTCTTT. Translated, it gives CAGTENRNTEAFF.

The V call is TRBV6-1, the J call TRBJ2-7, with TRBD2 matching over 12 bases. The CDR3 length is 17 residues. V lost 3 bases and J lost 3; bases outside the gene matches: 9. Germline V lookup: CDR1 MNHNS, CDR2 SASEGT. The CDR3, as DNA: TGTGCCAGCAGTGAGGTGACTAGCGGGGGACCCCTCTACGAGCAGTACTTC. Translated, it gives CASSEVTSGGPLYEQYF.

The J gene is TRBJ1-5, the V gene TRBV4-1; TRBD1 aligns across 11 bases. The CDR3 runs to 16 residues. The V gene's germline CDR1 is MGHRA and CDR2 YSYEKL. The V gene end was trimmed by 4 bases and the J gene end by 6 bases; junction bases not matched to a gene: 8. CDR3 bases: TGCGCCAGCAGCCCCCAGGACAGGGGGCCCTTTCAGCCCCAGCATTTT. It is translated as CASSPQDRGPFQPQHF.

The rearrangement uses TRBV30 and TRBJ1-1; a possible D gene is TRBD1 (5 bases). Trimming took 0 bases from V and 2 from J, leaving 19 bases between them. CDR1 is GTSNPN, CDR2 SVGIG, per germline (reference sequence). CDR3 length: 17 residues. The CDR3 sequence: CAWSVRRQDGGNTEAFF. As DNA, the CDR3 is TGTGCCTGGAGTGTTCGTCGGCAGGATGGGGGAAACACTGAAGCTTTCTTT.